These T cell receptor beta chains were read from a single sample in a study of CD8 T cells in ankylosing spondylitis. TCRdb re-called the 5' RACE reads with MiXCR, one entry per CDR3 protein. The data contain approximately 290,000 distinct CDR3 sequences, around 20% of them singletons. Sequencing was performed on blood, either unsorted or a sorted T cell fraction (not recorded which). Every receptor here comes from a female donor with ankylosing spondylitis or in good health (not recorded which). Both conserved end residues are part of each CDR3. A D gene is named only where the DNA matches it firmly. Expanded clones get a size class; other rows say once, few or many, or leave the size out.

D,V,size,J,DNA,CDR3
-,TRBV10-3,-,TRBJ2-3,TGTGCCATCACGTCTAGCGTAGAGGCAGATACGCAGTATTTT,CAITSSVEADTQYF
-,TRBV5-6,few,TRBJ1-1,TGTGCCAGCAGCCCCCGAGGGTACGGTGAAGCTTTCTTT,CASSPRGYGEAFF
-,TRBV5-5,-,TRBJ2-7,TGTGCCAGCAGCCACGCGGGACAACCCTCCTACGAGCAGTACTTC,CASSHAGQPSYEQYF
TRBD1,TRBV7-2,few,TRBJ2-5,TGTGCCAGCAGCGCGGACAGGGGAGTACCAGAGACCCAGTACTTC,CASSADRGVPETQYF
-,TRBV6-1,few,TRBJ2-5,TGTGCCAGCCGCCGGACTTTGGGCCAAGAGACCCAGTACTTC,CASRRTLGQETQYF
TRBD1,TRBV12-3/TRBV12-4,-,TRBJ1-2,TGTGTCACCCCGGGACAGGTAGATGGCTACACCTTC,CVTPGQVDGYTF
-,TRBV4-3,-,TRBJ1-1,TGCGCCAGCAGCCAGAATTCGGGTCAGGGGAGGGCGAACACTGAAGCTTTCTTT,CASSQNSGQGRANTEAFF
-,TRBV15,-,TRBJ2-2,TGTGCCACCAGCAGAGAGTCCGGGGAGCTGTTTTTT,CATSRESGELFF
TRBD1,TRBV24-1,-,TRBJ2-2,TGTGCCACCAGTCCCGGGACAGGGGGAGCCGGGGAGCTGTTTTTT,CATSPGTGGAGELFF
-,TRBV12-3/TRBV12-4,many,TRBJ2-5,TGTGCCAGCAGTTTAGAACTTGCCCAAGAGACCCAGTACTTC,CASSLELAQETQYF
TRBD1,TRBV10-3,-,TRBJ2-2,TGTGCCAGTTGTCAGGGGGCACAGAACACCGGGGAGCTGTTTTTT,CASCQGAQNTGELFF
-,TRBV12-3/TRBV12-4,few,TRBJ2-1,TGTGCCAGCAGTTCGCGGGACCCCTTCAATGAGCAGTTCTTC,CASSSRDPFNEQFF
-,TRBV4-3,-,TRBJ2-3,TGCGCCAGCAGCCAAGAAGGGGGGTTGACAGATACGCAGTATTTT,CASSQEGGLTDTQYF
-,TRBV29-1,many,TRBJ2-2,TGCAGCGTTGATGACAGTAACACCGGGGAGCTGTTTTTT,CSVDDSNTGELFF
TRBD1,TRBV20-1,many,TRBJ1-1,TGCAGTGCTAGGGACAGGGTAGGCACTGAAGCTTTCTTT,CSARDRVGTEAFF
TRBD2,TRBV2,few,TRBJ2-1,TGTGCCAGCAGTGAACCGGGGGGGATCTACAATGAGCAGTTCTTC,CASSEPGGIYNEQFF
-,TRBV3-1,few,TRBJ1-1,TGTGCCAGCAGCTCCCGGTGGCGTGACACTGAAGCTTTCTTT,CASSSRWRDTEAFF
TRBD2,TRBV4-3,-,TRBJ2-1,TGCGCCAGCAGCCAAGACGGGGGAGGGTCCTACAATGAGCAGTTCTTC,CASSQDGGGSYNEQFF
-,TRBV29-1,-,TRBJ1-2,TGCAGCGTTGAAGATCGAGGGACCCGGGTCACCTTC,CSVEDRGTRVTF
-,TRBV27,-,TRBJ2-7,TGTGCCAGCAGCCCCTCGGTGAGGAGAGAGCAGTACTTC,CASSPSVRREQYF
TRBD2,TRBV2,few,TRBJ2-1,TGTGCCAGCATAAGAGCGGGAGATGAGCAGTTCTTC,CASIRAGDEQFF
-,TRBV7-9,few,TRBJ2-7,TGTGCCAGCAGCTATTCTCAGGGAGGCGAGCAGTACTTC,CASSYSQGGEQYF
-,TRBV5-8,few,TRBJ2-3,TGTGCCAGCAGCTTGGAACTGGTGACAGATACGCAGTATTTT,CASSLELVTDTQYF
-,TRBV18,-,TRBJ2-6,TGTGCCAGCTCACTGGGACCGATCTCTGGGGCCAACGTCCTGACTTTC,CASSLGPISGANVLTF
TRBD1,TRBV4-2,few,TRBJ2-2,TGTGCCAGCAGCCGGGAGACAGGGTTTAACACCGGGGAGCTGTTTTTT,CASSRETGFNTGELFF
-,TRBV20-1,many,TRBJ2-1,TGCAGTGGGGGACTTATAAGCTCCTACAATGAGCAGTTCTTC,CSGGLISSYNEQFF
TRBD2,TRBV28,-,TRBJ2-1,TGTGCCAGCAGTTTTCGAGGCCCGGGAGGCCTCGGGGGGAAGCAGTTCTTC,CASSFRGPGGLGGKQFF
TRBD1,TRBV7-2,-,TRBJ1-2,TGTGCCAGCAGCTTTAAGGGGGCGTTTGGCTACACCTTC,CASSFKGAFGYTF
TRBD2,TRBV20-1,many,TRBJ2-1,TGCAGTGCTAGAGGAAGCGGGAGGGCCAATGAGCAGTTCTTC,CSARGSGRANEQFF
TRBD2,TRBV28,many,TRBJ2-6,TGTGCCAGCAGCAAGAGGACTAGGGGTGGCTCTGGGGCCAACGTCCTGACTTTC,CASSKRTRGGSGANVLTF
-,TRBV4-3,many,TRBJ2-6,TGCGCCAGCAGCCAAGATCAGGGGACTGGGGCCAACGTCCTGACTTTC,CASSQDQGTGANVLTF
TRBD2,TRBV15,few,TRBJ2-1,TGTGCCACCAGCAGAAGACTAGCGGGGTCCAATGAGCAGTTCTTC,CATSRRLAGSNEQFF
TRBD1,TRBV10-3,few,TRBJ1-1,TGTGCCATCAGGGGACAGGGGGCTGGTGAAGCTTTCTTT,CAIRGQGAGEAFF
-,TRBV7-2,-,TRBJ2-7,TGTGCCAGCAGCCCACGCCGGGACGCCCTCTACGAGCAGTACTTC,CASSPRRDALYEQYF
-,TRBV15,few,TRBJ2-1,TGTGCCACCAGCAGTCCCCGGGGTTACAATGAGCAGTTCTTC,CATSSPRGYNEQFF
TRBD1,TRBV6-5,many,TRBJ2-2,TGTGCCAGCAGTTACGGGACAGGGTACACCGGGGAGCTGTTTTTT,CASSYGTGYTGELFF
-,TRBV29-1,many,TRBJ2-1,TGCAGCGTTGGTACTGGAGACGATGAGCAGTTCTTC,CSVGTGDDEQFF
-,TRBV12-3/TRBV12-4,few,TRBJ2-5,TGTGCCAGCAGTTTCAGCGGTTTCGAGACCCAGTACTTC,CASSFSGFETQYF
-,TRBV5-1,few,TRBJ2-1,TGCGCCAGCAGCAGCCTGACAGGCCCAACGAATGAGCAGTTCTTC,CASSSLTGPTNEQFF
-,TRBV7-9,once,TRBJ1-2,TGTGCCAGCAGCTTATCAGCTGTCCAGGGCGGGGGCTACACCTTC,CASSLSAVQGGGYTF